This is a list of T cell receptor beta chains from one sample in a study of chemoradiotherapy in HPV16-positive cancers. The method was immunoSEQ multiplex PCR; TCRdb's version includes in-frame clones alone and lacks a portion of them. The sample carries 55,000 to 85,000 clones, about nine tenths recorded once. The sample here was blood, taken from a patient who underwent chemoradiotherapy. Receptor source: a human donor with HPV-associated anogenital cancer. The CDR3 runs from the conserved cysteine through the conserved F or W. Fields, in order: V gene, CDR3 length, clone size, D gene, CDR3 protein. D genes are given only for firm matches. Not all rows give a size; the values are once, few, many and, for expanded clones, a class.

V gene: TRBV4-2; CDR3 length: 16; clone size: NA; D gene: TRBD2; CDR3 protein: CASSNPGLDVVGVQFF
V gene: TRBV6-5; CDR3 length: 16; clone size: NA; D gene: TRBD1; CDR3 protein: CASSYRTGGRTGELFF
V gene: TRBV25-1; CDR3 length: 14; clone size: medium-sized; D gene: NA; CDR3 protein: CASSGTGPDTEAFF
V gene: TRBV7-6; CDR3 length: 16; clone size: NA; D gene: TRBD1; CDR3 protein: CASSPRTGGLGDEQYF
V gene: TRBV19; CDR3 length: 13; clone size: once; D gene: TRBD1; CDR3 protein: CASSIGTGYEQYF
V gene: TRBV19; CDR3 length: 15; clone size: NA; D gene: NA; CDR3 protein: CASTMGRGSTDTQYF
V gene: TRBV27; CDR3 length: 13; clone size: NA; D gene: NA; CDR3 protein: CASSSQASGELFF
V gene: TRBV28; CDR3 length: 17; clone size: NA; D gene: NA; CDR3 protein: CASSPPGGVQWNQPQHF
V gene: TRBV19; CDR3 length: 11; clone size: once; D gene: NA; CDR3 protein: CASSIGRTQYF
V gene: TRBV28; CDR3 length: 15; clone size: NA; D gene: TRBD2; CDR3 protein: CASNGAGAGGHEQFF
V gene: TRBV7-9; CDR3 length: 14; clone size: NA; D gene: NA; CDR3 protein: CASSLEATEGRLYF
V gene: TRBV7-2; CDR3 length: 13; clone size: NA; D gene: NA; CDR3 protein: CASSLEGLHGYTF
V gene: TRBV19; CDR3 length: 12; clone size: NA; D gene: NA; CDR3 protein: CASSTQGNEQFF
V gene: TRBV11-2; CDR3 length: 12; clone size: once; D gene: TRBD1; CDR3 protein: CASSLDRGQYTF
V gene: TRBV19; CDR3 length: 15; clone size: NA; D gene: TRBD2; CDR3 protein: CASRMGGSGSYEQYF
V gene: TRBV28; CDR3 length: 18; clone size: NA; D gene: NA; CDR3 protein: CASIHVQWNSPNTGELFF
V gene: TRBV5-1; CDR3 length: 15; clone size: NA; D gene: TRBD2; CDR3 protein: CASKIGEGFRETQYF
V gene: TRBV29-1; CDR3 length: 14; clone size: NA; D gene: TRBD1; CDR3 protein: CSVESWGTGNEQFF
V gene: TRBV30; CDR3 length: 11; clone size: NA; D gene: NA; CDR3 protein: CANGSYTEAFF